A selection of T cell receptor beta chains follows, all from one sample in a study of T cells after posttransplantation cyclophosphamide. Produced via immunoSEQ multiplex PCR; TCRdb's table is partial and in-frame only. The profile covers fewer than 25,000 clones, with roughly 97% appearing a single time and approximately 0.13% taken by the ten largest. The source material was naive CD4+ T cells sorted from PBMCs. The receptors originated from a man aged 50-60 years in good health, CMV-negative, and a related stem cell transplant donor. CDR3s leave out the opening cysteine and the closing phenylalanine or tryptophan. Fields, in order: D gene, V gene, CDR3 protein. D genes are given only for firm matches.

- | TRBV6-5 | ASSYWDTGDEQY
- | TRBV29-1 | SVAPPETQY
- | TRBV18 | ASSPPSSSGNTIY
TRBD1 | TRBV6-5 | ASSSRGRNYGYT
TRBD1 | TRBV27 | ASSRDRPRGFLDEQY
- | TRBV5-1 | ASSLPQVVHEQY
- | TRBV19 | ASSPGWAPDTEAF
TRBD1 | TRBV2 | ASRDRALFGYT
- | TRBV18 | ASSPQPNQPQH
TRBD2 | TRBV5-1 | ASSLGLAGNYEQF
TRBD1 | TRBV7-6 | AITRQGAYNEQF
- | TRBV9 | ASSEGGGRNQPQH
- | TRBV6-5 | ASSYSRGGHNSPLH
- | TRBV7-9 | AGSPEEGRRAHT
- | TRBV5-1 | ASSLAEGPASYEQY
TRBD2 | TRBV10-3 | AISRGGGTQETQY
- | TRBV7-8 | ASSLGGAGDFLGYT
TRBD1 | TRBV19 | ASSIRTGSSYNEQF
TRBD2 | TRBV18 | ASSPAAGGDEQF
- | TRBV10-3 | AITQNTEAF
- | TRBV29-1 | SVGAAGVNYGYT
- | TRBV29-1 | SVVQQGMNTEAF
- | TRBV18 | ASSPDSGHGELF
TRBD1 | TRBV29-1 | SVETGQRPFGSGNTIY
TRBD1 | TRBV30 | AWSRDRAAPLH